Listed below are T cell receptor beta chains from one sample, sequenced in a study of blood T cell repertoires in COVID-19. Profiled with immunoSEQ multiplex PCR; TCRdb holds only in-frame clones, not every one. Counted here are 290,000 or so clones, over 75% occurring once; the ten biggest clones make up roughly 5.3%. Source material: peripheral blood. The receptors originated from a man in his fifties with active or convalescent COVID-19. Both conserved end residues are part of each CDR3. The order of the fields is CDR3 length, V gene, CDR3 protein.

length: 17; V: TRBV20-1; CDR3: CSASQIGSRGAVGGYTF
length: 16; V: TRBV3-1/TRBV3-2; CDR3: CASSPGGAGGTDTQYF
length: 17; V: TRBV11-2; CDR3: CASSGSWAGRAADEQFF
length: 15; V: TRBV27; CDR3: CASSLTGQGAFEAFF
length: 16; V: TRBV6-1; CDR3: CASSEQGARGINEQFF
length: 15; V: TRBV5-4; CDR3: CASSTDRGGLAEAFF
length: 16; V: TRBV18; CDR3: CASSPLQGQGGYGYTF
length: 14; V: TRBV28; CDR3: CASSLGTRRSPLHF
length: 12; V: TRBV3-1/TRBV3-2; CDR3: CASSLSSYEQYF
length: 15; V: TRBV2; CDR3: CASSEEGQQTYPAFF
length: 14; V: TRBV5-6; CDR3: CASSFYSGNTEAFF
length: 15; V: TRBV18; CDR3: CASSPVLVSTDTQYF
length: 14; V: TRBV28; CDR3: CASRPPDRGYGYTF
length: 16; V: TRBV19; CDR3: CASRLLGPGGGTEAFF
length: 15; V: TRBV19; CDR3: CASSSLAGGPNEQFF
length: 16; V: TRBV7-9; CDR3: CASSFGPDSGANEQFF
length: 16; V: TRBV12-5; CDR3: CASGLARTSGNYGYTF
length: 13; V: TRBV12-3/TRBV12-4; CDR3: CASSLGTGGGQYF
length: 14; V: TRBV18; CDR3: CASSLTGPDQPQHF
length: 18; V: TRBV29-1; CDR3: CSLPYKRAHHAVRGGCYF
length: 14; V: TRBV10-3; CDR3: CATAGTGNTGELFF
length: 15; V: TRBV4-1; CDR3: CASGHLGLAGYEQYF
length: 13; V: TRBV7-3; CDR3: CASSSQAGLVQYF
length: 13; V: TRBV10-3; CDR3: CAISESTGTEAFF
length: 17; V: TRBV11-2; CDR3: CASRPALGTVTGNTIYF
length: 15; V: TRBV28; CDR3: CASSLSGIATDTQYF
length: 13; V: TRBV7-8; CDR3: CASSPQWADTQYF
length: 13; V: TRBV7-8; CDR3: CASSLAYGGEQYF
length: 16; V: TRBV19; CDR3: CASSDQGALGKNIQYF
length: 16; V: TRBV6-5; CDR3: CASSYSSRVPQETQYF
length: 14; V: TRBV2; CDR3: CASKRHSNTGELFF
length: 14; V: TRBV28; CDR3: CASSGGGSYAEAFF
length: 15; V: TRBV10-3; CDR3: CAMGTAESSYNEQFF
length: 13; V: TRBV11-2; CDR3: CASSLVFIDEQFF
length: 18; V: TRBV4-2; CDR3: CASSHPGEGGVDTGELFF
length: 14; V: TRBV2; CDR3: CASTLGQGTGEQFF
length: 14; V: TRBV11-3; CDR3: CASSSIREAGELFF
length: 15; V: TRBV6-5; CDR3: CASTLRDRGSNEQFF
length: 10; V: TRBV20-1; CDR3: CSANGGSLHF
length: 16; V: TRBV24-1; CDR3: CATSDLRPGGYNEQFF
length: 11; V: TRBV30; CDR3: CAWSLSEKLFF
length: 14; V: TRBV11-2; CDR3: CASASTGLNEKLFF
length: 16; V: TRBV4-1; CDR3: CASSQDPGRTNYGYTF
length: 15; V: TRBV9; CDR3: CASSEGDRGTTEAFF
length: 13; V: TRBV5-4; CDR3: CASSLTGGYEQYF
length: 15; V: TRBV19; CDR3: CASSMRWGGEYEQYF
length: 15; V: TRBV7-9; CDR3: CASSSMAGGVSEAFF
length: 12; V: TRBV7-2; CDR3: CASSLDLGPQHF
length: 13; V: TRBV12-3/TRBV12-4; CDR3: CASSLLESDTQYF
length: 13; V: TRBV30; CDR3: CAWRNRGLYEQYF
length: 13; V: TRBV29-1; CDR3: CSVGRSDTYEQYF
length: 15; V: TRBV4-3; CDR3: CASSQDWGGGFEAFF
length: 15; V: TRBV2; CDR3: CASSAPGLAGDEQYF
length: 12; V: TRBV5-1; CDR3: CASSSGQPEAFF
length: 13; V: TRBV10-3; CDR3: CATGGGAGPQQFF
length: 14; V: TRBV7-2; CDR3: CASSLGSSVNIQYF
length: 15; V: TRBV28; CDR3: CASSYFTGRHSPLHF
length: 14; V: TRBV5-8; CDR3: CASTLAGGTGELFF
length: 15; V: TRBV13; CDR3: CASKLGGAGVYEQYF